The next 9 T cell receptor beta chains were all read from a single sample in a study of blood T cell repertoires in COVID-19. Repertoires were generated with immunoSEQ multiplex PCR, while TCRdb's copy carries only in-frame clones and drops some. The sample has approximately 150,000 clones; 83% are singletons. The sample consisted of peripheral blood. Source of these receptors: a woman aged 80 or over with acute or convalescent COVID-19.

The V gene is TRBV11-2, the J gene TRBJ2-7; TRBD2 agrees at 7 bases. This CDR3 is built from 14 residues. The V and J ends lost 1 base and 4 bases, in that order; junction bases with no gene match: 4. CDR1 and CDR2 (germline): SGHAT, FQNNGV. CDR3: CASSLGGSGYEQYF. The CDR3 nucleotides are TGTGCCAGCAGCTTAGGCGGGAGCGGGTACGAGCAGTACTTC.

CDR3 in amino acids: CASSLQAGTDTQYF. CDR3 DNA: TGCGCCAGCAGCTTGCAAGCGGGTACAGATACGCAGTATTTT. The chain carries TRBV5-1 and TRBJ2-3; possible D gene TRBD2, 6 bases. Germline V gene sequence: CDR1 SGHRS, CDR2 YFSETQ. The CDR3 is made up of 14 amino acids. Trimming took off 1 base at V and 3 bases at J, with 9 bases between the two ends.

This sequence joins TRBV28 and TRBJ1-6, with TRBD1 as a possible D gene (6 bases). V was clipped by 6 bases and J by 7 bases, with 13 bases between them. The CDR3 totals 14 residues. Germline CDR1 and CDR2: MDHEN and SYDVKM. CDR3 residues: CASSRTAKNSPLHF. The CDR3 coding sequence is TGTGCCAGCAGCCGGACAGCAAAAAATTCACCCCTCCACTTT.

This clone was found a few times. The J gene is TRBJ2-3, the V gene TRBV4-1; TRBD2 matches 9 bases. The CDR3 consists of 15 residues. Germline V CDR1 and CDR2: MGHRA, YSYEKL. J lost 0 bases, V lost 4 bases, and 2 bases had no gene match. The CDR3 here is CASSLLAGSTDTQYF. In DNA, the CDR3 is TGCGCCAGCAGCCTCCTAGCGGGGAGCACAGATACGCAGTATTTT.

The chain recombines TRBV6-5 with TRBJ2-1, with TRBD2 as a possible D gene (6 bases). Trimming removed 5 bases from V and 5 bases from J, with 16 bases in between. The CDR3 covers 15 residues. The germline V gene has CDR1 MNHEY and CDR2 SVGAGI. CDR3 sequence reads: CASSPLGLQNNEQFF. CDR3 nucleotide sequence: TGTGCCAGCAGTCCCCTGGGACTTCAAAACAATGAGCAGTTCTTC.

The chain links TRBV6-2 or TRBV6-3 to TRBJ1-2; the D gene is possibly TRBD1 (6 bases). CDR3 size: 14 residues. V gave up 5 bases and J gave up 4 bases, with 14 bases separating them. Germline V gives CDR1 MNHEY, CDR2 SVGEGT. Here the CDR3 DNA reads TGTGCCAGCAGTCCACCACAGGGTACCTATGGCTACACCTTC. It encodes CASSPPQGTYGYTF.

This rearrangement joins TRBV7-2 to TRBJ1-6, with D possibly TRBD1 on 6 matching bases. The CDR3 is made up of 13 amino acids. CDR1 is SGHTA and CDR2 is FQGNSA in the germline V gene. The ends were cut back, 0 bases at V and 12 bases at J, with 9 bases in the middle. The chain's CDR3 is CASSLALGQPLHF. The DNA for the CDR3 is TGTGCCAGCAGCTTAGCGCTGGGACAACCCCTCCACTTT.

The chain uses TRBV19 and TRBJ1-1, with D perhaps TRBD1 (5 bases). This CDR3 is 14 amino acids long. V was trimmed by 0 bases and J by 8 bases, leaving 13 bases between them. Germline assignment: CDR1 LNHDA and CDR2 SQIVND (reference sequence). For the CDR3, the DNA is TGTGCCAGTAGTATAGACCGGACACGAACCGAAGCTTTCTTT. Translation: CASSIDRTRTEAFF.

The chain uses TRBV25-1 and TRBJ1-4; 7 nucleotides align to TRBD1. V lost 1 base and J lost 2; bases outside the gene matches: 1. The germline CDR1 and CDR2 sequences are MGHDK and SYGVNS. The CDR3 has 15 residues. CDR3 amino acids: CASSEFRGTNEKLFF. The CDR3 coding sequence is TGTGCCAGCAGTGAATTCAGGGGGACTAATGAAAAACTGTTTTTT.